The rows below give T cell receptor beta chains drawn from one sample of a study of post-analysis software for immune sequencing data. Using its own MiXCR run on the PCR reads, TCRdb lists one record per CDR3 protein. The table shows 820,000 or so distinct CDR3 sequences, with 53% occurring only once. The specimen was blood. The origin of the receptors is a girl between 10 and 17 years old with multiple sclerosis. Each CDR3 is given with its conserved first and last residue. The D gene is left open where the match is weak. Size values are once, few and many counts, or a class for expanded clones, and some rows have none.

J: TRBJ2-5; D: NA; V: TRBV6-5; size: NA; CDR3: CASSYGKVEETQYF; DNA: TGTGCCAGCAGTTACGGGAAGGTAGAAGAGACCCAGTACTTC
J: TRBJ2-7; D: TRBD1; V: TRBV20-1; size: NA; CDR3: CSARNRDRGPYEQYF; DNA: TGCAGTGCTAGGAATAGGGACAGGGGCCCCTACGAGCAGTACTTC
J: TRBJ2-3; D: NA; V: TRBV4-2; size: NA; CDR3: CASSQLGQISTDTQYF; DNA: TGTGCCAGCAGCCAACTGGGACAAATCAGCACAGATACGCAGTATTTT
J: TRBJ2-7; D: NA; V: TRBV5-1; size: NA; CDR3: CASSPRTDGTYEQYF; DNA: TGCGCCAGCAGCCCGCGGACAGATGGGACCTACGAGCAGTACTTC
J: TRBJ2-3; D: NA; V: TRBV11-2; size: few; CDR3: CASSLLRIYTQYF; DNA: TGTGCCAGCAGCTTATTGCGGATTTATACGCAGTATTTT
J: TRBJ1-2; D: NA; V: TRBV10-3; size: NA; CDR3: CAISGQKANYGYTF; DNA: TGTGCCATCAGTGGGCAGAAAGCTAACTATGGCTACACCTTC
J: TRBJ2-7; D: TRBD2; V: TRBV7-9; size: NA; CDR3: CASSLGLAGGSRQYF; DNA: TGTGCCAGCAGCTTAGGACTAGCGGGAGGCAGCCGGCAGTACTTC
J: TRBJ2-1; D: NA; V: TRBV5-1; size: few; CDR3: CASSRQSGTRNVGANEQFF; DNA: TGCGCCAGCAGCCGCCAATCCGGGACACGCAATGTGGGTGCCAATGAGCAGTTCTTC
J: TRBJ1-2; D: TRBD1; V: TRBV10-3; size: NA; CDR3: CAISESEAGGAYGYTF; DNA: TGTGCCATCAGTGAGTCGGAGGCAGGGGGAGCCTATGGCTACACCTTC
J: TRBJ2-1; D: TRBD2; V: TRBV29-1; size: NA; CDR3: CSVDGTSGRGAYNEQFF; DNA: TGCAGCGTCGACGGGACTAGCGGGAGGGGTGCCTACAATGAGCAGTTCTTC
J: TRBJ1-4; D: NA; V: TRBV27; size: NA; CDR3: CASSPRASHVTNEKLFF; DNA: TGTGCCAGCAGTCCTAGGGCGAGCCATGTAACTAATGAAAAACTGTTTTTT